One T cell receptor beta chain is described in this entry. What it binds is not known. The record originates from a study of cytomegalovirus exposure and HLA in healthy donors. 60 Vbeta and 13 Jbeta primers were used in PCR. Libraries were prepared by immunoSEQ multiplex PCR; TCRdb keeps only in-frame clonotypes and omits some of them. In the table there are approximately 170,000 clones, 79% of which are singletons. The germline CDR1 and CDR2 sequences are SGDLS and YYNGEE. The CDR3 runs to 13 residues. V lost 1 base and J 8 bases, leaving 10 bases between the germline ends. Notes on the study in general: Donor immune exposure was known only as CMV serostatus. In vitro experiments confirmed that a few CMV-associated chains were specific for CMV antigens. As was reported, the classifier diagnosed cytomegalovirus status with high specificity and sensitivity.

The clonotype originates from a woman between 18 and 29 years old in good health and CMV-seronegative. Sequencing was carried out using PBMCs. V is TRBV9 and J is TRBJ2-1, with D possibly matching TRBD2 (6 bases). CDR3 DNA sequence: TGTGCCAGCAGCGTATTAGGGGACTATGAGCAGTTCTTC. Translation: CASSVLGDYEQFF.